This entry lists 7 T cell receptor beta chains sequenced from one sample in a study of PD-1 blockade in classical Hodgkin lymphoma. Described time point: cycle 4 day 1 (C4D1), after 5 to 7 weeks of nivolumab. Every single patient, without exception, relapsed after autologous stem cell transplantation, and brentuximab vedotin exposure varied. Measured with immunoSEQ multiplex PCR; TCRdb has only the in-frame clones, and not every one. The sample lists 50,000 or so clones; nearly 90% were seen once. The sequencing here drew on peripheral blood mononuclear cells (PBMCs), taken before the fourth cycle of nivolumab. Source of these receptors: a human donor with classical Hodgkin lymphoma.

The V and J genes are TRBV9 and TRBJ2-2; D call uncertain. The V gene's germline CDR1 is SGDLS and CDR2 YYNGEE. The CDR3 totals 13 residues. Trimming pared 0 bases from V and 10 bases from J, leaving 10 bases between. For the CDR3, the DNA is TGTGCCAGCAGCGTAGGCCGTGATTTGGAGCTGTTTTTT. It yields the protein CASSVGRDLELFF.

The V gene is TRBV7-9, the J gene TRBJ2-5; 7 bases align to TRBD1. The germline V gene has CDR1 SEHNR and CDR2 FQNEAQ (reference sequence). The junction had 4 bases not matched to a gene; V was cut back by 4 bases and J by 5 bases. The CDR3 contains 13 residues. Here the CDR3 reads CASSSQGMETQYF. CDR3 in DNA: TGTGCCAGCAGCTCACAGGGGATGGAGACCCAGTACTTC.

The V call is TRBV28, the J call TRBJ2-7; the match to TRBD2 covers 8 bases. Per germline, CDR1 MDHEN and CDR2 SYDVKM. Trimming took 4 bases from V and 3 from J; bases not matched to a gene: 5. The CDR3 totals 14 residues. The CDR3 sequence: CASSSSSGFYEQYF. The CDR3 DNA is TGTGCCAGCAGTTCCTCTAGCGGGTTCTACGAGCAGTACTTC.

This sequence joins TRBV9 and TRBJ1-2; D may be TRBD1 (5 bases). The CDR3 runs to 16 residues. Trimming pared 3 bases from V and 1 base from J, leaving 16 bases between. CDR1 is SGDLS and CDR2 is YYNGEE in the germline V gene. The CDR3 reads CASSGQTTYFNYGYTF. CDR3 sequence (DNA): TGTGCCAGCAGCGGACAGACCACCTACTTTAACTATGGCTACACCTTC.

The rearrangement links TRBV5-6 to TRBJ1-1; 9 bases line up with TRBD1. Germline V gene sequence: CDR1 SGHDT, CDR2 YYEEEE. V shed 4 bases, J shed 11 bases, and the junction held 3 bases outside the gene matches. The CDR3 is 11 amino acids. The CDR3 DNA sequence: TGTGCCAGCAGCAGGACAGGGGAGGCTTTCTTT. It is translated as CASSRTGEAFF.

This clone counts as medium-sized (0.01 to 0.1%). This chain connects TRBV4-2 to TRBJ2-5, with 12 bases matching TRBD1. CDR3 length: 18 amino acids. Losses at the gene ends were 0 bases for V and 5 bases for J; bases not matched to a gene: 10. Germline lookup yields CDR1 LGHNA and CDR2 YNFKEQ. DNA of the CDR3: TGTGCCAGCAGCCAAGAAGATCACGGGACAGGGGGCTGGGAGACCCAGTACTTC. Its translation is CASSQEDHGTGGWETQYF.

The V and J genes are TRBV5-5 and TRBJ1-1, with D possibly being TRBD1 (5 bases). V gave up 0 bases and J gave up 11 bases, with 11 bases separating them. This CDR3 is built from 12 residues. CDR1 is SGHKS and CDR2 is YYEKEE in the germline V gene (reference sequence). The CDR3 DNA is TGTGCCAGCAGCTTGGCCCTCTGGGGGGCTTTCTTT. It specifies CASSLALWGAFF.